Following are 5 T cell receptor beta chains from one sample sequenced in a study of blood T cell repertoires in COVID-19. Sequencing used immunoSEQ multiplex PCR; TCRdb keeps in-frame clones, though not all of them. The sample has some 200,000 clones; about nine tenths are singletons. Source material: peripheral blood. Every receptor here comes from a man at least 80 years old with acute or convalescent COVID-19.

The rearrangement links TRBV5-1 to TRBJ2-5; no clear D gene. V was cut by 4 bases and J by 0 bases, with 4 bases left in between. The CDR3 covers 12 residues. Germline CDR1 reads SGHRS; CDR2 reads YFSETQ. The CDR3 protein is CASSTNQETQYF. For the CDR3, the DNA is TGCGCCAGCAGCACAAACCAAGAGACCCAGTACTTC.

CDR3 nucleotides: TGTGCCAGCAGGCCGGACGGACTTGCGGGTGGCTACACCTTC. It specifies CASRPDGLAGGYTF. The V gene is TRBV6-5, the J gene TRBJ1-2; no firm D call. This CDR3 is 14 amino acids long. Looked up from germline, CDR1 is MNHEY and CDR2 is SVGAGI. Trimming removed 6 bases at V and 7 bases at J, with 18 bases between.

V gene TRBV11-3 combines with J gene TRBJ2-2, with D possibly matching TRBD2 (6 bases). The CDR3 runs to 13 residues. Trimming removed 5 bases from V and 3 bases from J, with 7 bases in between. Per germline, CDR1 SGHNT and CDR2 YENEEA. The CDR3 reads CASSPGDTGELFF. CDR3 nucleotide sequence: TGTGCCAGCAGCCCGGGGGACACCGGGGAGCTGTTTTTT.

This chain connects TRBV4-1 to TRBJ1-4; TRBD1 matches at 7 bases. Germline CDR1 and CDR2: MGHRA and YSYEKL. V dropped 1 base and J dropped 8; count of bases not matched to a gene: 10. This CDR3 has 16 residues. CDR3 in amino acids: CASSQVQGGVKEKLFF. CDR3 nucleotides: TGCGCCAGCAGCCAAGTCCAGGGGGGCGTCAAAGAAAAACTGTTTTTT.

V usage is TRBV20-1 and J usage is TRBJ1-1; TRBD1 agrees at 9 bases. Germline assignment: CDR1 DFQATT and CDR2 SNEGSKA (reference sequence). The CDR3 length is 14 residues. Trimming took 3 bases from V and 1 from J; bases not matched to a gene: 3. This CDR3 reads CSASRDRANTEAFF. The CDR3 nucleotides read TGCAGTGCTAGTCGGGACAGGGCGAACACTGAAGCTTTCTTT.